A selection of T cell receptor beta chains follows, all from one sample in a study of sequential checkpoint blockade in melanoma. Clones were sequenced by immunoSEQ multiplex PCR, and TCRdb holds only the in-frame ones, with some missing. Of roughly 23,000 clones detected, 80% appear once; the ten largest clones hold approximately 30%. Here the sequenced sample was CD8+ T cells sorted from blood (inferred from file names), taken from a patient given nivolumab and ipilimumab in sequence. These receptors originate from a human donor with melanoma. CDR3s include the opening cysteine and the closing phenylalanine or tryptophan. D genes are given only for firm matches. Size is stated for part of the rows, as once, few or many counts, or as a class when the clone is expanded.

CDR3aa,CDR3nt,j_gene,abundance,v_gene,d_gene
CASSSHRQGLSYEQYF,TGCGCCAGCAGCTCGCACCGACAGGGTCTATCCTACGAGCAGTACTTC,TRBJ2-7,.,TRBV4-1,TRBD1
CASSLGQGDTEAFF,TGTGCCAGCAGCCTCGGACAGGGCGACACTGAAGCTTTCTTT,TRBJ1-1,many,TRBV27,TRBD1
CASRITSGSTYEQYF,TGTGCCAGCAGAATCACTAGCGGGTCCACCTACGAGCAGTACTTC,TRBJ2-7,few,TRBV27,TRBD2
CSVAVAGLNEQFF,TGCAGCGTTGCGGTAGCGGGACTTAATGAGCAGTTCTTC,TRBJ2-1,.,TRBV29-1,TRBD2
CASSQDTGGRTEAFF,TGTGCCAGCAGTCAGGATACAGGGGGCCGAACTGAAGCTTTCTTT,TRBJ1-1,.,TRBV27,TRBD1
CASSLIAGANEQFF,TGTGCCAGCAGCTTAATCGCAGGGGCCAATGAGCAGTTCTTC,TRBJ2-1,.,TRBV7-9,.
CASSPESSSYEQYF,TGCGCCAGCAGCCCTGAAAGTAGCAGCTACGAGCAGTACTTC,TRBJ2-7,.,TRBV4-3,.
CASSYLGKPGDTQYF,TGTGCCAGCAGCTACCTCGGGAAGCCTGGAGATACGCAGTATTTT,TRBJ2-3,.,TRBV7-9,.
CASSVEGGGNQETQYF,TGTGCCAGCAGCGTAGAGGGCGGGGGGAACCAAGAGACCCAGTACTTC,TRBJ2-5,.,TRBV9,TRBD2
CASSVDSTISAFF,TGTGCCAGCAGCGTAGACAGCACGATCTCGGCTTTCTTT,TRBJ1-1,.,TRBV9,.
CASSLGQGPWDEQFF,TGTGCCAGCAGCTTGGGACAGGGCCCCTGGGATGAGCAGTTCTTC,TRBJ2-1,.,TRBV28,TRBD1
CASSRTRLHGDSNQPQHF,TGTGCCAGCAGCCGCACCCGCCTTCACGGGGATAGCAATCAGCCCCAGCATTTT,TRBJ1-5,.,TRBV27,.
CASSYSIGSSYEQYF,TGTGCCAGCAGTTACTCGATAGGGAGCTCCTACGAGCAGTACTTC,TRBJ2-7,.,TRBV6-6,.
CASSSSGGVAGELFF,TGTGCCAGCAGCTCTAGCGGGGGGGTTGCCGGGGAGCTGTTTTTT,TRBJ2-2,few,TRBV5-5,TRBD2
CASRRGGKPYVAYEQYF,TGCGCCAGCAGGAGGGGGGGGAAGCCCTACGTGGCCTACGAGCAGTACTTC,TRBJ2-7,.,TRBV5-1,.
CASSPRGAGETQYF,TGTGCCAGCAGTCCTCGGGGGGCCGGGGAGACCCAGTACTTC,TRBJ2-5,once,TRBV28,.
CASSLGQGLSSLTYGYTF,TGTGCCAGCAGCCTAGGACAGGGCCTAAGTAGCCTTACATATGGCTACACCTTC,TRBJ1-2,.,TRBV7-2,TRBD1
CASSQGWTGGDEAGFEQFF,TGCGCCAGCAGCCAAGGCTGGACAGGGGGCGACGAAGCGGGATTTGAGCAGTTCTTC,TRBJ2-1,.,TRBV4-3,TRBD1
CATSRDRGLGQPQHF,TGTGCCACCAGCAGGGACAGGGGGCTTGGGCAGCCCCAGCATTTT,TRBJ1-5,.,TRBV15,TRBD1
CASSGIGTGEHEQYF,TGTGCCAGCAGCGGAATCGGGACAGGTGAGCACGAGCAGTACTTC,TRBJ2-7,.,TRBV5-6,TRBD1
CASSPGTGAYGYTF,TGTGCCAGTAGTCCCGGGACAGGGGCCTATGGCTACACCTTC,TRBJ1-2,.,TRBV19,TRBD1
CASSYIGRVSTDTQYF,TGTGCCAGCAGTTATATCGGCAGGGTGAGCACAGATACGCAGTATTTT,TRBJ2-3,.,TRBV6-6,.
CASYGAGGTEAFF,TGTGCCAGCTATGGGGCAGGGGGCACTGAAGCTTTCTTT,TRBJ1-1,.,TRBV6-5,TRBD1
CASSLFVRSSPYEQYF,TGTGCCAGCAGTTTATTTGTACGGAGTAGTCCCTACGAGCAGTACTTC,TRBJ2-7,.,TRBV27,.
CASSPRQGDQPQHF,TGTGCCAGCAGTCCCAGACAGGGGGACCAGCCCCAGCATTTT,TRBJ1-5,.,TRBV27,TRBD1
CASSLYGQYGYTF,TGTGCCAGCAGTTTATATGGACAGTATGGCTACACCTTC,TRBJ1-2,.,TRBV27,.
CASSLAQGSRNTIYF,TGTGCCAGCAGCTTAGCACAGGGGAGCAGAAACACCATATATTTT,TRBJ1-3,.,TRBV11-2,TRBD1
CASSPLPAHTEAFF,TGTGCCAGCTCACCGCTACCCGCTCACACTGAAGCTTTCTTT,TRBJ1-1,.,TRBV18,.
CASSLWGGADTEAFF,TGTGCCAGCAGCTTATGGGGGGGGGCTGACACTGAAGCTTTCTTT,TRBJ1-1,.,TRBV7-6,.
CAISDSLLGTDTQYF,TGTGCCATCAGTGATTCTTTACTTGGCACAGATACGCAGTATTTT,TRBJ2-3,.,TRBV10-3,.
CASSPDRGVEKLFF,TGTGCCAGCAGCCCCGACAGGGGCGTTGAAAAACTGTTTTTT,TRBJ1-4,.,TRBV12-1,.
CASSHGIKEDTEAFF,TGCGCCAGCAGCCACGGAATTAAAGAGGACACTGAAGCTTTCTTT,TRBJ1-1,.,TRBV4-1,.
CASALAADTQYF,TGTGCCAGCGCTCTAGCCGCAGATACGCAGTATTTT,TRBJ2-3,.,TRBV7-9,.
CASSEIGFNQPQHF,TGTGCCAGCAGTGAAATCGGGTTCAATCAGCCCCAGCATTTT,TRBJ1-5,once,TRBV25-1,.
CASSPQYNEQFF,TGTGCCAGCAGCCCCCAGTACAATGAGCAGTTCTTC,TRBJ2-1,once,TRBV13,.
CASSYSYGTAYEQYF,TGTGCCAGCAGTTACTCTTACGGGACAGCCTACGAGCAGTACTTC,TRBJ2-7,.,TRBV6-5,TRBD1
CASSGRGLEQYF,TGTGCCAGCAGCGGAAGAGGTTTAGAGCAGTACTTC,TRBJ2-7,.,TRBV11-2,.
CASSMTLVGAWTDTQYF,TGTGCCAGTAGTATGACCCTAGTGGGAGCGTGGACAGATACGCAGTATTTT,TRBJ2-3,.,TRBV19,.
CASSVSGFTKNTEAFF,TGTGCCAGCAGCGTCTCGGGGTTCACAAAGAACACTGAAGCTTTCTTT,TRBJ1-1,.,TRBV9,.
CASSLLRPLGKLFF,TGTGCCAGCAGTTTGCTGAGGCCCCTGGGAAAACTGTTTTTT,TRBJ1-4,few,TRBV28,.
CAGSRDSNKYNEQFF,TGTGCCGGATCCCGGGACAGCAATAAGTACAATGAGCAGTTCTTC,TRBJ2-1,once,TRBV2,TRBD1
CASSLGIGGEETQYF,TGCGCCAGCAGCTTGGGTATAGGGGGCGAGGAGACCCAGTACTTC,TRBJ2-5,.,TRBV5-1,TRBD1
CASSYTGGNQPQHF,TGTGCCAGCAGTTATACAGGGGGCAATCAGCCCCAGCATTTT,TRBJ1-5,.,TRBV27,TRBD1
CASSPRGAPGQRNEKLFF,TGTGCCAGCAGCCCCCGAGGTGCCCCGGGACAGCGTAATGAAAAACTGTTTTTT,TRBJ1-4,.,TRBV9,TRBD1
CASSQDGTSGDEQYF,TGCGCCAGCAGCCAAGACGGGACATCAGGGGACGAGCAGTACTTC,TRBJ2-7,.,TRBV4-3,.
CASSLRQGEGYTF,TGTGCCAGCAGCTTGCGCCAGGGTGAAGGCTACACCTTC,TRBJ1-2,once,TRBV5-6,.
CATSRITGSDTQYF,TGTGCCACCAGCAGGATTACAGGGTCGGATACGCAGTATTTT,TRBJ2-3,.,TRBV15,.
CASSPRTGSGYTF,TGTGCCAGCAGTCCCCGGACAGGGTCTGGCTACACCTTC,TRBJ1-2,.,TRBV25-1,TRBD1
CASSMWTGGSEQYF,TGTGCCAGCAGTATGTGGACAGGGGGGTCCGAGCAGTACTTC,TRBJ2-7,.,TRBV27,TRBD1
CASSFSLSRLNTEAFF,TGTGCCAGCAGCTTTTCATTGAGCAGGTTAAACACTGAAGCTTTCTTT,TRBJ1-1,.,TRBV13,.
CASSSLRTGANVLTF,TGTGCCAGCAGCAGCCTGCGGACTGGGGCCAACGTCCTGACTTTC,TRBJ2-6,few,TRBV14,.
CTSSQDRGLAGDLNTGELFF,TGCACCAGCAGCCAAGATCGGGGACTAGCGGGGGACTTGAACACCGGGGAGCTGTTTTTT,TRBJ2-2,once,TRBV1,.